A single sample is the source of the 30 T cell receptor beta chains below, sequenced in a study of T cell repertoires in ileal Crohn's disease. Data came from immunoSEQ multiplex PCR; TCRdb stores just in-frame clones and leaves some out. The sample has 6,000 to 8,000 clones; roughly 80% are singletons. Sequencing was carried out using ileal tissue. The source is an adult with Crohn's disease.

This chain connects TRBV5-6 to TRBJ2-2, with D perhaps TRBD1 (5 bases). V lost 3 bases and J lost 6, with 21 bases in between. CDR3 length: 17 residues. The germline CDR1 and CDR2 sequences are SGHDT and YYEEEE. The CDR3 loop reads CASSSRVGHGVSGELFF. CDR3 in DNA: TGTGCCAGCAGCTCGAGAGTGGGGCACGGAGTTTCCGGGGAGCTGTTTTTT.

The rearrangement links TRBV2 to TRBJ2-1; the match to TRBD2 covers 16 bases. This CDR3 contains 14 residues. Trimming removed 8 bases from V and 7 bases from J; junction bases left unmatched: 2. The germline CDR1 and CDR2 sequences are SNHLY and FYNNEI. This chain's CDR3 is CASGGLAGGNEQFF. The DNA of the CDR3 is TGTGCCAGCGGGGGACTAGCGGGAGGGAATGAGCAGTTCTTC.

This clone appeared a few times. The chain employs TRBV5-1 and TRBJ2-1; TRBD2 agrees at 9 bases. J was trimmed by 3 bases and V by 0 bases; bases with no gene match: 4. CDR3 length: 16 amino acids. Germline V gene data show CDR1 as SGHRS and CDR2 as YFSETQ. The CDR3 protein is CASSLEVAGDYNEQFF. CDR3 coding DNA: TGCGCCAGCAGCTTGGAAGTAGCGGGAGACTACAATGAGCAGTTCTTC.

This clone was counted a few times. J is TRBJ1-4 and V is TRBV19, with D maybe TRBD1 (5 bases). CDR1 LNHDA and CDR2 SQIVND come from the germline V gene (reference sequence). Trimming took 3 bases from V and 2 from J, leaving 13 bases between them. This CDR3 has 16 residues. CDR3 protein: CASSISRGHTNEKLFF. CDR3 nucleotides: TGTGCCAGTAGTATTAGCCGAGGACACACTAATGAAAAACTGTTTTTT.

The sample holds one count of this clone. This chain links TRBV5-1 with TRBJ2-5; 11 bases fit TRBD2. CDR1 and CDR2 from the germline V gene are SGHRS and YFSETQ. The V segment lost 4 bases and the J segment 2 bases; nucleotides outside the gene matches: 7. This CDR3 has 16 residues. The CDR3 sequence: CASSPTSGRPQETQYF. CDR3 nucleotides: TGCGCCAGCAGCCCTACTAGCGGGAGACCTCAAGAGACCCAGTACTTC.

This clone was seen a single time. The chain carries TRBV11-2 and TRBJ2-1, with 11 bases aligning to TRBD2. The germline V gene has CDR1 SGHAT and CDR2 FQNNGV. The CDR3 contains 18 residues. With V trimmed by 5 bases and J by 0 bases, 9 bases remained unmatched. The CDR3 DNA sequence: TGTGCCAGCAGCACCCTAGCGGGAGGCCGAAGCTCCTACAATGAGCAGTTCTTC. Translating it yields CASSTLAGGRSSYNEQFF.

For the CDR3, the DNA is TGTGCCAGCAGCTTGGCCAGCGGGGGGCTAGGCGAGCAGTACTTC. The encoded protein is CASSLASGGLGEQYF. This rearrangement joins TRBV5-5 to TRBJ2-7; 9 nucleotides agree with TRBD2. CDR1 and CDR2 from the germline V gene are SGHKS and YYEKEE (reference sequence). The CDR3 length is 15 residues. J gave up 6 bases and V 0 bases, and 7 bases lay outside the gene matches.

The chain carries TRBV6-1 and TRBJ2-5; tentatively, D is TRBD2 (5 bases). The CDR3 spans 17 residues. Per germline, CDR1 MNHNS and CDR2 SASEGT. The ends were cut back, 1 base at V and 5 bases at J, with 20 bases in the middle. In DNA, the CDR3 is TGTGCCAGCAGTGAAGAATTGCGGACTGTCCTAGGGGAGACCCAGTACTTC. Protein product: CASSEELRTVLGETQYF.

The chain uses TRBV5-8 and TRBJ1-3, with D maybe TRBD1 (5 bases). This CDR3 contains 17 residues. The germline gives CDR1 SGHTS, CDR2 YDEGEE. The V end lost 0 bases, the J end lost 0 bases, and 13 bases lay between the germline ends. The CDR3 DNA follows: TGTGCCAGCAGCTTGGTTGCAGGGTTAGGCTCTGGAAACACCATATATTTT. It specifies CASSLVAGLGSGNTIYF.

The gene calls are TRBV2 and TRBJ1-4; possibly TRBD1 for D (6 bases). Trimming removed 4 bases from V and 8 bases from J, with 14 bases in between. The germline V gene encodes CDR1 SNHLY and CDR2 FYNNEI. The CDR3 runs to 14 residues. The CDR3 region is CASSGGGPSEKLFF. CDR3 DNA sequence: TGTGCCAGCAGTGGAGGGGGACCGTCGGAAAAACTGTTTTTT. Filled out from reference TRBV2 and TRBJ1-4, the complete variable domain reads EPEVTQTPSHQVTQMGQEVILRCVPISNHLYFYWYRQILGQKVEFLVSFYNNEISEKSEIFDDQFSVERPDGSNFTLKIRSTKLEDSAMYFCASSGGGPSEKLFFGSGTQLSVL.

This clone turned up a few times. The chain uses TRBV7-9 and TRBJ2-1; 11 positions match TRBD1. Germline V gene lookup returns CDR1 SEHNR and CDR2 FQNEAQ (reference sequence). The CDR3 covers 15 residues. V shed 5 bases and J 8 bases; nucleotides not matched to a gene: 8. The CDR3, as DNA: TGTGCCAGCAGCCGCCGGGACAGGGGGGACTATGAGCAGTTCTTC. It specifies CASSRRDRGDYEQFF.

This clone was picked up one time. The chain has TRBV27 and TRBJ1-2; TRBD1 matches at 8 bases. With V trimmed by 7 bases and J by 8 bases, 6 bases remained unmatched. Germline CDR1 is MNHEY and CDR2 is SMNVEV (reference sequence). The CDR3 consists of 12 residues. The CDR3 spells CASMAGQGGYTF. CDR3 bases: TGTGCCAGCATGGCCGGACAGGGCGGCTACACCTTC.

CDR3 sequence (DNA): TGTGCCAGCAGTCTCGGACTAGCGGGAGGGTCAGAGACCCAGTACTTC. It specifies CASSLGLAGGSETQYF. This chain uses TRBV11-3 with TRBJ2-5, with 15 bases that match TRBD2. The CDR3 is made up of 16 amino acids. Trimming cost V 6 bases and J 4 bases; bases outside gene matches: 6. Germline V gene lookup returns CDR1 SGHNT and CDR2 YENEEA. The entire variable domain, with the rest obtained from reference TRBV11-3 and TRBJ2-5, is as follows: EAGVVQSPRYKIIEKKQPVAFWCNPISGHNTLYWYLQNLGQGPELLIRYENEEAVDDSQLPKDRFSAERLKGVDSTLKIQPAELGDSAVYLCASSLGLAGGSETQYFGPGTRLLVL.

This chain's CDR3 is CASSETGLGHEQYF. CDR3 DNA: TGTGCCAGCAGTGAGACAGGATTGGGCCACGAGCAGTACTTC. The chain is built from TRBV2 and TRBJ2-7, with D possibly TRBD1 on 6 matching bases. The CDR3 covers 14 residues. V was pared by 3 bases and J by 5 bases, with 14 bases between. CDR1 and CDR2 from the germline V gene are SNHLY and FYNNEI.

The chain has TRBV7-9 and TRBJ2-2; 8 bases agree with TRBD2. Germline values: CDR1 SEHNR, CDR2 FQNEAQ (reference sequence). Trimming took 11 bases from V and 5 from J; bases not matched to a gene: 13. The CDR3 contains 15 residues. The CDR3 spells CALGREGQATGELFF. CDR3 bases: TGTGCCTTGGGACGGGAGGGCCAGGCAACCGGGGAGCTGTTTTTT.

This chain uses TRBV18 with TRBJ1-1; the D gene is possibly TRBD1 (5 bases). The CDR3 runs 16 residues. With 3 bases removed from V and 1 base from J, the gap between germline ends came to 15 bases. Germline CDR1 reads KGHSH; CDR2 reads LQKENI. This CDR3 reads CASSPGSGRGNTEAFF. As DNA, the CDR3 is TGTGCCAGCTCACCTGGGTCAGGGAGGGGGAACACTGAAGCTTTCTTT. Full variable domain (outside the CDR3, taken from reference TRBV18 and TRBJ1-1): NAGVMQNPRHLVRRRGQEARLRCSPMKGHSHVYWYRQLPEEGLKFMVYLQKENIIDESGMPKERFSAEFPKEGPSILRIQQVVRGDSAAYFCASSPGSGRGNTEAFFGQGTRLTVV.

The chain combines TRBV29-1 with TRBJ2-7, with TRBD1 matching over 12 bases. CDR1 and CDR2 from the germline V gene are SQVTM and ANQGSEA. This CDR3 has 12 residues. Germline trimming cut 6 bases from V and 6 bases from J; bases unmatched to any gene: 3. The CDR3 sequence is CSVGTGGIEQYF. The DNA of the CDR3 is TGCAGCGTGGGGACAGGGGGCATCGAGCAGTACTTC.

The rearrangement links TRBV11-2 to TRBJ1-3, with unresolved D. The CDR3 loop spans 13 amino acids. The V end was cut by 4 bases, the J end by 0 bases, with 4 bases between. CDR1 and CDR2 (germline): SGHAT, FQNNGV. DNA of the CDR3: TGTGCCAGCAGCTACAGCTCTGGAAACACCATATATTTT. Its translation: CASSYSSGNTIYF.

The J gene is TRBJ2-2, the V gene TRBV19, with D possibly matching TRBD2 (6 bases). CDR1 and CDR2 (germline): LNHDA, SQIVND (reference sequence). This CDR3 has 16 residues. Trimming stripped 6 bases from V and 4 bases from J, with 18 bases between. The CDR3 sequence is CASRGAGTPGTGELFF. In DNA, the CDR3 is TGTGCCAGTAGAGGGGCCGGGACTCCGGGCACCGGGGAGCTGTTTTTT.

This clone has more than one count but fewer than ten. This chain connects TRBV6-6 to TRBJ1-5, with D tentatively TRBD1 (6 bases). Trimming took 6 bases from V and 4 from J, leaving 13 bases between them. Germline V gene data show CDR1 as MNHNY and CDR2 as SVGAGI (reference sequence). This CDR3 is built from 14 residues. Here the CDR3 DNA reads TGTGCCAGCAGCCTAACCACAGGGAATCAGCCCCAGCATTTT. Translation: CASSLTTGNQPQHF.

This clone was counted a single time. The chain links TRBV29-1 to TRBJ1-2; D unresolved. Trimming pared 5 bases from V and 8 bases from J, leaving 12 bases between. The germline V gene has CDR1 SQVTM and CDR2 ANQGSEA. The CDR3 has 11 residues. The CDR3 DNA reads TGCAGCGTTCGGGAAGGAGACGGCTACACCTTC. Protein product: CSVREGDGYTF.

Here the CDR3 DNA reads TGTGCCAGCAGCTTACGGGCAGGGGAATCGTGGCGCGGGGAGCTGTTTTTT. Residues: CASSLRAGESWRGELFF. J is TRBJ2-2 and V is TRBV7-8; tentatively, D is TRBD1 (6 bases). The CDR3 contains 17 residues. Germline V CDR1 and CDR2: SGHVS, FQNEAQ. The V end lost 2 bases, the J end lost 7 bases, and 20 bases lay between the germline ends. Supplemented by reference TRBV7-8 and TRBJ2-2, the full variable domain reads GAGVSQSPRYKVAKRGQDVALRCDPISGHVSLFWYQQALGQGPEFLTYFQNEAQLDKSGLPSDRFFAERPEGSVSTLKIQRTQQEDSAVYLCASSLRAGESWRGELFFGEGSRLTVL.

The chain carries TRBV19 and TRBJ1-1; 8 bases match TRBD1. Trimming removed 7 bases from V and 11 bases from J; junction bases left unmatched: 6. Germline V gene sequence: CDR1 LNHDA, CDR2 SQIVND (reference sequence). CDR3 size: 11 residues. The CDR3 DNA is TGTGCCAGTAACCGGACAGGGAGTGCTTTCTTT. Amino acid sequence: CASNRTGSAFF.

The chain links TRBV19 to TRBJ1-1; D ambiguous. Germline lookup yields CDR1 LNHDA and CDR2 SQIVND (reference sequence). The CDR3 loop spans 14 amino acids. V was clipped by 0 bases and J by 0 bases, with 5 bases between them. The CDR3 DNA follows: TGTGCCAGTAGTATAGATACAGTGAACACTGAAGCTTTCTTT. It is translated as CASSIDTVNTEAFF.

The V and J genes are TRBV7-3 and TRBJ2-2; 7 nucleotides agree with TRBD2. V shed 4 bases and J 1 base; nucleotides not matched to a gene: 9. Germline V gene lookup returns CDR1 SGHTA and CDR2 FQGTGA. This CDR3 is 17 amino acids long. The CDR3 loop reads CASSSNPSGLNTGELFF. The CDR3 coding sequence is TGTGCCAGCAGCTCCAACCCTAGCGGATTGAACACCGGGGAGCTGTTTTTT.

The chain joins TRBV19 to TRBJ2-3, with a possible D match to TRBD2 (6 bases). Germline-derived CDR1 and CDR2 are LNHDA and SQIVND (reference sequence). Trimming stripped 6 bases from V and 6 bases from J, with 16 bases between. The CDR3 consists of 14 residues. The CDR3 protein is CASSRREMTDTQYF. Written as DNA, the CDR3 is TGTGCCAGTAGCAGGAGGGAGATGACGGATACGCAGTATTTT.

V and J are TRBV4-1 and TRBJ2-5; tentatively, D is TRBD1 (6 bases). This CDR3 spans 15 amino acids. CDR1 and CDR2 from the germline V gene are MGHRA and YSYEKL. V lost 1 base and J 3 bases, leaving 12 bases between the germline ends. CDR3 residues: CASSQVGHPEETQYF. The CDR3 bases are TGCGCCAGCAGCCAAGTGGGACACCCCGAAGAGACCCAGTACTTC.

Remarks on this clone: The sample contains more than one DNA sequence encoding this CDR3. In nucleotides, the CDR3 is TGTGCCAGCAGTTTGGCGGGGGCTGAAGCTTTCTTT. Protein sequence: CASSLAGAEAFF. This chain joins TRBV28 and TRBJ1-1, with D possibly matching TRBD1 (5 bases). V dropped 3 bases and J dropped 6 bases, with 8 bases sitting between them. The CDR3 sequence is 12 residues long. Germline loops: CDR1 MDHEN, CDR2 SYDVKM.

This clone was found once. This CDR3 is CARSIGRTGAGDTDTQYF. The DNA of the CDR3 is TGTGCCAGAAGCATAGGTAGGACAGGGGCCGGAGACACAGATACGCAGTATTTT. The chain couples TRBV5-3 to TRBJ2-3; TRBD1 matches at 9 bases. TRBV5-3 is treated as an ORF (open reading frame) with a function not yet certain. The length of the CDR3 is 18 residues. The V gene end was trimmed by 4 bases and the J gene end by 2 bases; junction bases not matched to a gene: 14.

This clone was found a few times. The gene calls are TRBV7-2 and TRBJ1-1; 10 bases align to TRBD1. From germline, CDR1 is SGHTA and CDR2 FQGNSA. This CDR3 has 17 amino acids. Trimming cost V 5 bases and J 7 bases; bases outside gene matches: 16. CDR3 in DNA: TGTGCCAGCAGCCGAACCGGGACAGGGGTCGCCCAAAATGAAGCTTTCTTT. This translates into CASSRTGTGVAQNEAFF.